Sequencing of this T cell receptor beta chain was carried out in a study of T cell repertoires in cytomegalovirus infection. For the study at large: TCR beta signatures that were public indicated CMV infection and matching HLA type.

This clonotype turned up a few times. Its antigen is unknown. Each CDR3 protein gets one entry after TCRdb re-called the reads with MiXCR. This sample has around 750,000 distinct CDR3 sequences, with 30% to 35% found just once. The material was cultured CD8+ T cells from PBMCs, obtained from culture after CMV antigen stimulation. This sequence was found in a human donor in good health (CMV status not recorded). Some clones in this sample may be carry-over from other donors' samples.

Written as DNA, the CDR3 is TGTGCCAGCAGTCACAGGGGGCTTGGAAGAAACACTGAAGCTTTCTTT. This encodes CASSHRGLGRNTEAFF. The genes are TRBV6-5 and TRBJ1-1, with 9 bases matching TRBD1. V lost 5 bases, J lost 2 bases, and 9 bases stayed unmatched. CDR3 length: 16 amino acids. Germline CDR1 MNHEY, CDR2 SVGAGI.